Listed below are T cell receptor beta chains from one sample, sequenced in a study of shared clonotypes between healthy human individuals. The table came from immunoSEQ multiplex PCR; TCRdb's copy has only in-frame clones and leaves some out. The sample comprises hundreds of thousands of clones, around 93% of which are singletons, and around 24% rests with the top ten. The specimen was naive CD8+ T cells sorted from blood. These receptors came from a man aged 30-40 years in good health. Each CDR3 is given with its conserved first and last residue. The D gene is left open where the match is weak. The size of a clone is reported for some rows only, either as once, few or many, or as a class for expanded clones.

cdr3_length	clone_size	d_call	j_call	v_call	cdr3_aa	cdr3_nt
16	NA	TRBD2	TRBJ2-3	TRBV6-6	CASSYEREGWLDTQYF	TGTGCCAGCAGTTACGAGCGGGAGGGGTGGTTAGATACGCAGTATTTT
14	NA	NA	TRBJ2-1	TRBV6-6	CASSYVGLYNEQFF	TGTGCCAGCAGTTACGTAGGACTTTACAATGAGCAGTTCTTC
12	NA	NA	TRBJ2-7	TRBV11-2	CASSPSPHEQYF	TGTGCCAGCAGCCCCTCCCCCCACGAGCAGTACTTC
18	once	NA	TRBJ2-2	TRBV2	CASSAGIVPDPSTGELFF	TGTGCCAGCAGTGCTGGTATTGTGCCAGACCCGTCCACCGGGGAGCTGTTTTTT
14	NA	NA	TRBJ2-5	TRBV4-1	CASSQEGGWETQYF	TGCGCCAGCAGCCAAGAAGGAGGGTGGGAGACCCAGTACTTC
13	NA	NA	TRBJ2-1	TRBV28	CASSFNGGNEQFF	TGTGCCAGCAGTTTTAATGGGGGCAATGAGCAGTTCTTC
14	NA	NA	TRBJ1-4	TRBV13	CASSTRVANEKLFF	TGTGCCAGCAGCACCCGGGTTGCTAATGAAAAACTGTTTTTT
11	NA	NA	TRBJ1-1	TRBV28	CATLIGTEAFF	TGTGCCACCCTTATTGGGACTGAAGCTTTCTTT
17	NA	TRBD2	TRBJ2-2	TRBV7-9	CASSGRLAGRVVGELFF	TGTGCCAGCAGCGGCAGACTAGCGGGAAGGGTTGTCGGGGAGCTGTTTTTT
12	many	NA	TRBJ2-7	TRBV28	CASRDMTYEQYF	TGTGCCAGCAGGGACATGACCTACGAGCAGTACTTC
16	NA	TRBD1	TRBJ2-1	TRBV7-2	CASSLDGTGINNEQFF	TGTGCCAGCAGCTTAGACGGGACAGGGATCAACAATGAGCAGTTCTTC
15	NA	NA	TRBJ2-7	TRBV19	CASSIGSGLDYEQYF	TGTGCCAGTAGTATAGGGTCAGGACTCGACTACGAGCAGTACTTC
16	NA	TRBD2	TRBJ2-7	TRBV7-9	CASSSGTSGTTYEQYF	TGTGCCAGCAGCTCCGGGACTAGCGGGACAACCTACGAGCAGTACTTC
15	NA	TRBD1	TRBJ1-5	TRBV19	CASSIDRGKGQPQHF	TGTGCCAGTAGTATTGACAGGGGCAAAGGTCAGCCCCAGCATTTT
15	NA	NA	TRBJ2-7	TRBV5-1	CASSPMAPGSYEQYF	TGCGCCTCCTCTCCCATGGCCCCCGGCTCCTACGAGCAGTACTTC
16	NA	NA	TRBJ1-2	TRBV2	CASSEAQAGGYYGYTF	TGTGCCAGCAGTGAAGCGCAGGCCGGGGGCTACTATGGCTACACCTTC
14	NA	NA	TRBJ2-7	TRBV15	CATSRVADSYEQYF	TGTGCCACCAGCAGAGTGGCAGACTCCTACGAGCAGTACTTC
16	NA	TRBD1	TRBJ1-2	TRBV7-9	CASSSSTGTRMGGYTF	TGTGCCAGCAGCTCGTCGACAGGGACCAGGATGGGTGGCTACACCTTC
15	NA	NA	TRBJ2-7	TRBV9	CASSVDQGPAYEQYF	TGTGCCAGCAGCGTAGACCAGGGGCCGGCCTACGAGCAGTACTTC
17	NA	NA	TRBJ2-2	TRBV27	CASSLALLSGNTGELFF	TGTGCCAGCAGCTTAGCCCTCCTTTCAGGGAACACCGGGGAGCTGTTTTTT
13	NA	NA	TRBJ2-7	TRBV10-1	CASSDIAGYEQYF	TGCGCCAGCAGTGATATTGCCGGCTACGAGCAGTACTTC
16	once	TRBD2	TRBJ2-5	TRBV11-2	CASIPGGNTLQETQYF	TGTGCCAGCATCCCCGGGGGGAATACACTACAAGAGACCCAGTACTTC
16	NA	TRBD2	TRBJ2-3	TRBV10-2	CASRAALAGWGDTQYF	TGCGCCAGCAGAGCGGCGCTAGCGGGATGGGGAGATACGCAGTATTTT
19	NA	TRBD2	TRBJ2-3	TRBV11-2	CASSLGSTEGLAGVDTQYF	TGTGCCAGCAGCTTGGGTTCGACTGAGGGACTAGCGGGGGTCGATACGCAGTATTTT
15	NA	NA	TRBJ2-5	TRBV6-1	CASRSLVEPQETQYF	TGTGCCAGCAGATCCTTGGTGGAGCCACAAGAGACCCAGTACTTC
14	NA	TRBD1	TRBJ1-4	TRBV7-9	CASSWDRDGEKLFF	TGTGCCAGCAGCTGGGACAGGGATGGTGAAAAACTGTTTTTT
18	NA	TRBD2	TRBJ2-1	TRBV25-1	CASRRGLAEKSSYNEQFF	TGTGCCAGCAGGAGGGGACTAGCGGAGAAGAGCTCCTACAATGAGCAGTTCTTC
14	NA	NA	TRBJ1-4	TRBV2	CASGASGVDEKLFF	TGTGCCAGCGGAGCTTCAGGGGTGGATGAAAAACTGTTTTTT
14	NA	TRBD2	TRBJ2-2	TRBV2	CASRPLAGTGELFF	TGTGCCAGCAGGCCACTAGCGGGCACCGGGGAGCTGTTTTTT
16	NA	TRBD2	TRBJ2-7	TRBV6-5	CASSFRRGLVSYEQYF	TGTGCCAGCAGTTTTCGCCGGGGACTAGTTTCCTACGAGCAGTACTTC
15	once	NA	TRBJ1-4	TRBV28	CASSPPGRLNEKLFF	TGTGCCAGCAGTCCGCCGGGACGGCTAAATGAAAAACTGTTTTTT